The clone carrying this TCR beta chain has just one count. What it binds is not known. V lost 5 bases and J 5 bases, leaving 16 bases between the germline ends. The CDR3 runs to 15 residues. CDR1 and CDR2 from the germline V gene are SGDLS and YYNGEE. The data stem from a study of T cell responses to AZD1222 COVID-19 vaccine. Study observations and caveats: Spike-wide vaccine-associated CD4 TCRs dominated at 160-218 and 743-854. Close to half of all spike-specific TCRs reportedly target regions of the variants that are unmutated.

Assay: immunoSEQ multiplex PCR; the TCRdb copy retains only in-frame clones and omits some. Of around 160,000 clones listed, roughly 88% are singletons. This sequence originates from an adult in good health. The chain combines TRBV9 with TRBJ2-2; possibly TRBD1 for D (6 bases). The sequencing here drew on peripheral blood, taken on day 0 of AZD1222 vaccination. In DNA form, the CDR3 reads TGTGCCAGCAGTAAGACAGAGGGGGTGACCGGGGAGCTGTTTTTT. It codes for CASSKTEGVTGELFF.